The 20 T cell receptor beta chains given below trace back to one sample, sequenced in a study of T cells in Graves' hyperthyroidism and ophthalmopathy. There were TCR beta CDR3 regions amplified from RNA transcripts. When the TCR CDR3 underwent first-round RT-PCR, the HTBI primer set was used. TCRdb ran MiXCR on the multiplex PCR reads and lists one entry per CDR3 protein. The sample lists some 440,000 distinct CDR3 sequences, around 16% occurring once. Sequenced sample: blood. The receptors come from a woman younger than 35 with Graves' hyperthyroidism.

This clonotype was seen many times. This rearrangement joins TRBV15 to TRBJ1-2; 8 nucleotides match TRBD1. There are 15 residues in the CDR3. Germline CDR1 LNHNV, CDR2 YYDKDF (reference sequence). The V segment lost 1 base and the J segment 2 bases; nucleotides outside the gene matches: 3. CDR3 DNA: TGTGCCACCAGCAGAGGGGGACAGGCCAACTATGGCTACACCTTC. Residues: CATSRGGQANYGYTF.

This clonotype was counted between two and nine times. The CDR3 sequence: CASSQDGAVGSPLHF. CDR3 DNA: TGTGCCAGCAGCCAAGACGGGGCTGTAGGTTCACCCCTCCACTTT. The gene calls are TRBV14 and TRBJ1-6, with a possible D match to TRBD1 (5 bases). Trimming took 0 bases from V and 9 from J, leaving 12 bases between them. Germline V gene lookup returns CDR1 SGHDN and CDR2 FVKESK. The CDR3 consists of 15 residues.

This clonotype was seen ten or more times. V usage is TRBV16 and J usage is TRBJ1-1; D remains ambiguous. CDR1 and CDR2 from the germline V gene are KGHSY and FQNENV. This CDR3 is 13 amino acids long. Trimming shortened V by 8 bases and J by 1 base, and 11 bases separated the two germline ends. CDR3 nucleotide sequence: TGTGCCAGCGGGGTGGACGGGAACACTGAAGCTTTCTTT. Translation gives CASGVDGNTEAFF.

This clonotype was observed a handful of times. The chain links TRBV4-3 to TRBJ2-5; D might be TRBD1 (6 bases). Germline V gives CDR1 LGHNA, CDR2 YSLEER. This CDR3 region has 15 residues. With 0 bases removed from V and 4 bases from J, the gap between germline ends came to 12 bases. The CDR3 is CASSQEHRELETQYF. In nucleotides, the CDR3 is TGCGCCAGCAGCCAAGAACACAGGGAACTAGAGACCCAGTACTTC.

The chain couples TRBV27 to TRBJ2-4; D is perhaps TRBD2 (7 bases). Per germline, CDR1 MNHEY and CDR2 SMNVEV (reference sequence). The V gene lost 9 bases and the J gene lost 0 bases, with 21 bases spanning the gap. The CDR3 is 17 amino acids. The CDR3: CASRKGGLRVAKNIQYF. CDR3 nucleotide sequence: TGTGCCAGTCGAAAGGGGGGGCTAAGGGTAGCCAAAAACATTCAGTACTTC.

This clonotype came up many times. The chain links TRBV12-3 or TRBV12-4 to TRBJ2-5; D is unresolved. The CDR3 totals 14 residues. V gave up 5 bases and J gave up 3 bases, with 13 bases separating them. CDR3 nucleotides: TGTGCCAGCAGTATCTTGATTGACGAAGAGACCCAGTACTTC. Its protein is CASSILIDEETQYF.

This CDR3 is CASSPRLAGANNEQFF. CDR3 coding DNA: TGCGCCAGCAGCCCCCGCCTAGCGGGAGCTAATAATGAGCAGTTCTTC. This chain joins TRBV4-1 and TRBJ2-1; 10 bases line up with TRBD2. Losses at the gene ends were 4 bases for V and 7 bases for J; bases not matched to a gene: 10. The CDR3 spans 16 residues. CDR1 is MGHRA, CDR2 YSYEKL, per germline.

This clonotype was counted at least ten times. This rearrangement joins TRBV5-5 to TRBJ1-5, with D uncertain. Trimming removed 2 bases at V and 4 bases at J, with 10 bases between. Germline V gene lookup returns CDR1 SGHKS and CDR2 YYEKEE (reference sequence). This CDR3 is built from 14 residues. The CDR3 region has the DNA TGTGCCAGCAGCTTAGAGGCAGCAAATCAGCCCCAGCATTTT. It specifies CASSLEAANQPQHF. The full variable domain, with the rest looked up from reference TRBV5-5 and TRBJ1-5, is DAGVTQSPTHLIKTRGQQVTLRCSPISGHKSVSWYQQVLGQGPQFIFQYYEKEERGRGNFPDRFSARQFPNYSSELNVNALLLGDSALYLCASSLEAANQPQHFGDGTRLSIL.

The chain joins TRBV4-3 to TRBJ1-6; the match to TRBD1 covers 7 bases. CDR1 is LGHNA, CDR2 YSLEER, per germline. The CDR3 is made up of 16 amino acids. With V trimmed by 1 base and J by 4 bases, 4 bases remained unmatched. DNA for the CDR3: TGCGCCAGCAGCCAAGTTTTGGGACAGTATAATTCACCCCTCCACTTT. Amino acids: CASSQVLGQYNSPLHF.

This clonotype was observed many times. The chain uses TRBV6-1 and TRBJ1-1; D call uncertain. Germline V lookup: CDR1 MNHNS, CDR2 SASEGT. The CDR3 has 11 amino acids. With 7 bases removed from V and 5 bases from J, the gap between germline ends came to 8 bases. The CDR3 reads CASKTETEAFF. CDR3 sequence (DNA): TGTGCCAGCAAAACAGAGACTGAAGCTTTCTTT.

In its sample, this clonotype was seen a few times. This chain uses TRBV11-2 with TRBJ2-7; D is undetermined. This CDR3 has 15 amino acids. CDR1 and CDR2 (germline): SGHAT, FQNNGV. V gave up 4 bases and J gave up 3 bases, with 16 bases separating them. CDR3: CASSSHSGRDYEQYF. In DNA form, the CDR3 reads TGTGCCAGCAGCTCACACTCCGGACGTGACTACGAGCAGTACTTC. Based on the CDR3 plus reference TRBV11-2 and TRBJ2-7, the full variable domain is EAGVAQSPRYKIIEKRQSVAFWCNPISGHATLYWYQQILGQGPKLLIQFQNNGVVDDSQLPKDRFSAERLKGVDSTLKIQPAKLEDSAVYLCASSSHSGRDYEQYFGPGTRLTVT.

This clonotype was seen only a few times. The chain joins TRBV7-6 to TRBJ2-1, with 9 bases lining up with TRBD1. CDR3 length equals 12 residues. Germline CDR1 SGHVS, CDR2 FNYEAQ. The J segment lost 15 bases and the V segment lost 1 base, leaving 4 bases of the junction unmatched. DNA of the CDR3: TGTGCCAGCAGCTTAGGGGGACAGGGCCCGTTCTTC. Protein: CASSLGGQGPFF.

The chain is built from TRBV5-1 and TRBJ2-3; TRBD2 aligns across 12 bases. The germline CDR1 and CDR2 sequences are SGHRS and YFSETQ. CDR3 length equals 17 residues. J gave up 1 base and V 4 bases, and 7 bases lay outside the gene matches. Here the CDR3 reads CASSLAGGPTGTDTQYF. In DNA, the CDR3 is TGCGCCAGCAGCCTAGCGGGGGGGCCGACCGGCACAGATACGCAGTATTTT.

This clonotype came up many times. The V call is TRBV6-1, the J call TRBJ1-5; tentatively, D is TRBD1 (5 bases). Per the germline V gene, CDR1 is MNHNS and CDR2 is SASEGT. The CDR3 is 19 amino acids. V lost 7 bases, J lost 2 bases, and 27 bases lay in between. The CDR3 DNA reads TGTGCCAGCAAACCTATGGGGGTAGGAGCCGGCGAGGGCAATCAGCCCCAGCATTTT. It yields the protein CASKPMGVGAGEGNQPQHF.

The CDR3 is CASSYVSGLWRAGELFF. The CDR3 DNA reads TGTGCCAGCAGTTACGTGTCAGGCCTATGGAGGGCCGGGGAGCTGTTTTTT. The chain carries TRBV6-5 and TRBJ2-2, with D perhaps matching TRBD2 (6 bases). CDR3 length equals 17 residues. The germline V gene encodes CDR1 MNHEY and CDR2 SVGAGI. V shed 2 bases and J shed 6 bases, with 19 bases lying between them.

This clonotype was detected many times. This chain links TRBV7-6 with TRBJ2-2; perhaps TRBD1 as D (6 bases). Between the trimmed V and J ends, which lost 0 bases and 4 bases, there was a span of 12 bases. CDR3 size: 16 residues. Germline CDR1 is SGHVS and CDR2 is FNYEAQ. The chain's CDR3 is CASSLALQGTTGELFF. Here the CDR3 DNA reads TGTGCCAGCAGCTTAGCGCTCCAGGGGACCACCGGGGAGCTGTTTTTT.

The V and J genes are TRBV5-6 and TRBJ1-1; D unclear. Trimming stripped 2 bases from V and 5 bases from J, with 13 bases between. CDR1 and CDR2 (germline): SGHDT, YYEEEE. CDR3 length equals 14 residues. CDR3 DNA sequence: TGTGCCAGCAGCTTTCTCGGACTGAGGACTGAAGCTTTCTTT. This translates into CASSFLGLRTEAFF.

This clonotype turned up a few times. This chain uses TRBV27 with TRBJ1-2; 8 bases fit TRBD1. J gave up 0 bases and V 6 bases, and 9 bases lay outside the gene matches. This CDR3 has 16 amino acids. From germline, CDR1 is MNHEY and CDR2 SMNVEV (reference sequence). As DNA, the CDR3 is TGTGCCAGCAGCTCGAACTACAGGGGGTCTAACTATGGCTACACCTTC. Translating it yields CASSSNYRGSNYGYTF.

In its sample, this clonotype was seen many times. The rearrangement links TRBV3-1 to TRBJ2-3; 7 bases agree with TRBD2. Germline-derived CDR1 and CDR2 are LGHDT and YNNKEL (reference sequence). J lost 1 base, V lost 1 base, and 5 bases had no gene match. The CDR3 sequence is 16 residues long. The CDR3 is CASSQGSGLRTDTQYF. In DNA, the CDR3 is TGTGCCAGCAGCCAAGGTAGCGGGCTCCGCACAGATACGCAGTATTTT.

Ten or more counts support this clonotype. DNA of the CDR3: TGTGCCAGCTCACCAGGGGGGAGTAACAATCAGCCCCAGCATTTT. Amino acid sequence: CASSPGGSNNQPQHF. The chain employs TRBV18 and TRBJ1-5, with a possible D match to TRBD1 (5 bases). V lost 2 bases to trimming and J lost 3 bases, with 11 bases between them. CDR1 and CDR2 from the germline V gene are KGHSH and LQKENI. CDR3 length equals 15 residues.